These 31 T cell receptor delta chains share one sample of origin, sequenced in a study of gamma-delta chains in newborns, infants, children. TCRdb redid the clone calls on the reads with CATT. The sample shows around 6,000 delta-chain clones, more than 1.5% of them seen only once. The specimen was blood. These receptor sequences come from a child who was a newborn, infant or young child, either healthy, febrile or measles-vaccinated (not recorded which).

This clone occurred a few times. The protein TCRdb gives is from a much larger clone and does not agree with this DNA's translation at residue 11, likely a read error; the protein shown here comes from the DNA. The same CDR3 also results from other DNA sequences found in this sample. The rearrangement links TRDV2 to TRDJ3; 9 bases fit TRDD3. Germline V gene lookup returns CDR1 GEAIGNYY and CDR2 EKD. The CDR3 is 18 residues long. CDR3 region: CACDTYWGSSRDTRQMFF. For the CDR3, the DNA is TGTGCCTGTGACACGTACTGGGGGAGCTCCCGGGACACCCGACAGATGTTTTTC.

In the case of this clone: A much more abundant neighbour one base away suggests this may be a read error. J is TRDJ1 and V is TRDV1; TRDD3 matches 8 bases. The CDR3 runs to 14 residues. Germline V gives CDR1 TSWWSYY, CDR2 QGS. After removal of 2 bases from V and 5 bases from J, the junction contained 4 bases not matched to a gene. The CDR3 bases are TGTGCTCTTGGGGAAGGGATACGGCCAGATAAACTCATCTTT. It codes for CALGEGIRPDKLIF.

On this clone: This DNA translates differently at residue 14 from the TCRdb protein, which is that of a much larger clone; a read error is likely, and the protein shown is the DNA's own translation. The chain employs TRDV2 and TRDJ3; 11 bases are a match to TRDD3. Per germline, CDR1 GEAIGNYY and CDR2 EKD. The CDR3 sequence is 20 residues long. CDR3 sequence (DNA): TGTGCCTGTGACGAACTGGGGGATAAGGAAAGCTCCTGGGGCACCCGACAGATGTTTTTC. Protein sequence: CACDELGDKESSWGTRQMFF.

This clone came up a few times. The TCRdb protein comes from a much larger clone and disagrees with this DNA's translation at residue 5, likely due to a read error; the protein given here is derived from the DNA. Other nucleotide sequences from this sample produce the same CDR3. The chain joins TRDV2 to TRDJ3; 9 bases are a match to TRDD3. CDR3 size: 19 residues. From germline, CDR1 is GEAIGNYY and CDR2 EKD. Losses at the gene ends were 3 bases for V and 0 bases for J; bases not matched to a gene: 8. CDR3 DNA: TGTGCCTGTGACGCAGTACTGGGGGAGAGCTCCTGGGACACCCGACAGATGTTTTTC. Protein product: CACDAVLGESSWDTRQMFF.

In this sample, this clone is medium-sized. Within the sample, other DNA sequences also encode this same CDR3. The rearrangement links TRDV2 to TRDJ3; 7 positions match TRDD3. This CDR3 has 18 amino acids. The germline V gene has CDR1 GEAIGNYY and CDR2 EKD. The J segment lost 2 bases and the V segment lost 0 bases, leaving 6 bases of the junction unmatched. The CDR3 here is CACDTVLGPTWDTRQMFF. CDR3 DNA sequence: TGTGCCTGTGACACCGTACTGGGGCCAACCTGGGACACCCGACAGATGTTTTTC.

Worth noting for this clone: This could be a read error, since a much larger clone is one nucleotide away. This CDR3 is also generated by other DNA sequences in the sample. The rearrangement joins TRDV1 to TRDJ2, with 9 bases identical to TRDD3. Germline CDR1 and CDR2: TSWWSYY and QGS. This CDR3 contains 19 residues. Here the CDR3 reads CALGVTFRTGGKGAAQLFF. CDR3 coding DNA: TGCGCTCTTGGGGTCACCTTCCGTACTGGGGGAAAAGGGGCAGCACAACTCTTCTTT.

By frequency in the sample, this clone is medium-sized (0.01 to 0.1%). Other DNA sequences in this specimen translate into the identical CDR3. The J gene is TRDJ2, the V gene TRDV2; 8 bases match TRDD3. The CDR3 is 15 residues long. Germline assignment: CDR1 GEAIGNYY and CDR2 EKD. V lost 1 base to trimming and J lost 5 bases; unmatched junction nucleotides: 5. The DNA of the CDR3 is TGTGCCTGTGACACTGTGGGGGGGATAACAGCACAACTCTTCTTT. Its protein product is CACDTVGGITAQLFF.

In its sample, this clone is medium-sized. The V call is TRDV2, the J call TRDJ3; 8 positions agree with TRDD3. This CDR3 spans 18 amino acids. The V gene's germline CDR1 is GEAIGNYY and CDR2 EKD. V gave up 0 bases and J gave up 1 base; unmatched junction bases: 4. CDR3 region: CACDTGGYDSWDTRQMFF. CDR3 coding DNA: TGTGCCTGTGACACCGGGGGATATGATTCCTGGGACACCCGACAGATGTTTTTC.

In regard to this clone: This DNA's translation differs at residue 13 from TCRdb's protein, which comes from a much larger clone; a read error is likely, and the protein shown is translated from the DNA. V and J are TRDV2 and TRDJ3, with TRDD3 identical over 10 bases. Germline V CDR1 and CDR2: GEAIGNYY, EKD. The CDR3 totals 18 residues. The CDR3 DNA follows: TGTGCCTGTGACACTGGGGGATACAGCTCCTGGGACGCCCGACAGATGTTTTTC. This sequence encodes CACDTGGYSSWDARQMFF.

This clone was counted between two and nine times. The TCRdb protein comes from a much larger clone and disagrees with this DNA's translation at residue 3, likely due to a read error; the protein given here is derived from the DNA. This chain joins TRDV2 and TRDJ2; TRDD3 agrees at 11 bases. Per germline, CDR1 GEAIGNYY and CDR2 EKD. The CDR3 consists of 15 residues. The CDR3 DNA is TGTGCCGGTGATAACTGGGGGATAAGCGCAGCGCAACTCTTCTTT. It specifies CAGDNWGISAAQLFF.

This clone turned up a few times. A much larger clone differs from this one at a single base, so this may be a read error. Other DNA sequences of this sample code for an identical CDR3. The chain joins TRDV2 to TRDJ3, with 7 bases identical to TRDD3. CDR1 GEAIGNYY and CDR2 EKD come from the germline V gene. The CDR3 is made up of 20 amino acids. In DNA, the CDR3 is TGTGCCTGTGACACAGCCTTTGGGGGAGCGAGCTCCTGGGACACCCGCCAGATGTTTTTC. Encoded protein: CACDTAFGGASSWDTRQMFF.

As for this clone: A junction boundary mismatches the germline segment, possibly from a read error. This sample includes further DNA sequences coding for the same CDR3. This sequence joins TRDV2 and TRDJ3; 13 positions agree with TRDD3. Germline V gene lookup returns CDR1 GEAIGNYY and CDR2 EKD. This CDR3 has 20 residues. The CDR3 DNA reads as TGTGCCTGTGACTCGTACTGGGGGATACGCGGGTCCTGGGACACCAGACAGATGTTTTTC. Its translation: CACDSYWGIRGSWDTRQMFF.

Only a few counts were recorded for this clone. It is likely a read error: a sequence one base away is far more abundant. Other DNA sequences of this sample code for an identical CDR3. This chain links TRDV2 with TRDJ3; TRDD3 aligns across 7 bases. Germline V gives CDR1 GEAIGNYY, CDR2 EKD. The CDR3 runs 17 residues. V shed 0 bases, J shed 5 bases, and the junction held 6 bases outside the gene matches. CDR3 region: CACDTVLGSRDTRQMFF. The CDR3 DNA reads TGTGCCTGTGACACCGTACTGGGGTCCCGGGACACCCGACAGATGTTTTTC.

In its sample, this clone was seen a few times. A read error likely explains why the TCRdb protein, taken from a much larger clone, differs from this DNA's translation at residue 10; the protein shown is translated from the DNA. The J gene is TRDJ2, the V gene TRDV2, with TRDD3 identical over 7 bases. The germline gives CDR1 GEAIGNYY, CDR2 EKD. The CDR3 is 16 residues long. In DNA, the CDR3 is TGTGCCTGTTCCCGGGGGATCGGTGCTTTTACAGCACAACTCTTCTTT. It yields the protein CACSRGIGAFTAQLFF.

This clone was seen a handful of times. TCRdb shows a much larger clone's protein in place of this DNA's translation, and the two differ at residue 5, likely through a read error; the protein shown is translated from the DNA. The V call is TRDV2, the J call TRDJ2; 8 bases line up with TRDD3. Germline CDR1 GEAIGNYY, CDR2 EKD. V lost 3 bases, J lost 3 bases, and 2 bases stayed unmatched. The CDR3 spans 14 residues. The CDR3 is CACDAWGMTAQLFF. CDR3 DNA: TGTGCCTGTGACGCCTGGGGGATGACAGCACAACTCTTCTTT.

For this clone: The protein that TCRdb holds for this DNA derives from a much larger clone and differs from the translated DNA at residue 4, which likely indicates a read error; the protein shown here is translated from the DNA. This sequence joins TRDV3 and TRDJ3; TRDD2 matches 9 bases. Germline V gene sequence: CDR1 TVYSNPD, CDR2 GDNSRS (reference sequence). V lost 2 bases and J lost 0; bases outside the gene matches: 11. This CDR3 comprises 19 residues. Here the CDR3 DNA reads TGTGCCTTTCTGAACCCTTCCTACAGAAGCTCCTGGGACACCCGACAGATGTTTTTC. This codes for CAFLNPSYRSSWDTRQMFF.

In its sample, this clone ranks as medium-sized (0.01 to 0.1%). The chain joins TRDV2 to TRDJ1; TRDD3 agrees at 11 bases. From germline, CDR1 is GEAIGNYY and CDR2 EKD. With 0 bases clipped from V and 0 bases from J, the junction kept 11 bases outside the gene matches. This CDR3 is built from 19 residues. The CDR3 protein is CACDTGPGGYPIYTDKLIF. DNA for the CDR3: TGTGCCTGTGACACCGGGCCTGGGGGATACCCGATCTACACCGATAAACTCATCTTT.

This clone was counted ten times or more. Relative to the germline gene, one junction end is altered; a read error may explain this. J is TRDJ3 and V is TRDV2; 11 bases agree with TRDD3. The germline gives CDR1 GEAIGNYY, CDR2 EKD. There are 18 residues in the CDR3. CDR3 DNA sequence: TGTGCCTGTGACTACTGGGGGATAAGCTCCAGGGACACCCGACAGATGTTTTTC. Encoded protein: CACDYWGISSRDTRQMFF.

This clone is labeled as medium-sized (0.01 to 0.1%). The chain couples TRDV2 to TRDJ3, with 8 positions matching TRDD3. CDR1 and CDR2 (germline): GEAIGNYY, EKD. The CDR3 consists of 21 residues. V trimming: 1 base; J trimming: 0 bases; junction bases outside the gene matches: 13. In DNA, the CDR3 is TGTGCCTGTGACACGATTATACTGGGGGGCGCCTTCTCCTGGGACACCCGACAGATGTTTTTC. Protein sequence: CACDTIILGGAFSWDTRQMFF.

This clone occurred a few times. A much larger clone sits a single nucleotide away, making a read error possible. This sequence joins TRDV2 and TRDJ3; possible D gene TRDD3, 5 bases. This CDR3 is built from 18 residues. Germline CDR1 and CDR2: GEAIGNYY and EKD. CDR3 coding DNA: TGTGCCTGTGGCACCGCCGGGGGCTCCTCCTGGGACACCCGACAGATGTTTTTC. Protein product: CACGTAGGSSWDTRQMFF.

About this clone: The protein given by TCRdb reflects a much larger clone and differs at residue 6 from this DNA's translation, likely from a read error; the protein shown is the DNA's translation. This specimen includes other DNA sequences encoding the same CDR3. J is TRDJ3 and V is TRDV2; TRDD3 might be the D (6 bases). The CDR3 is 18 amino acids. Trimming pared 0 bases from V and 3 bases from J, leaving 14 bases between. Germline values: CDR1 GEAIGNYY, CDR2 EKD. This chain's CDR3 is CACDTAGDSSWDTRQMFF. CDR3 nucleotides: TGTGCCTGTGACACCGCAGGGGATTCGAGCTGGGACACCCGACAGATGTTTTTC.

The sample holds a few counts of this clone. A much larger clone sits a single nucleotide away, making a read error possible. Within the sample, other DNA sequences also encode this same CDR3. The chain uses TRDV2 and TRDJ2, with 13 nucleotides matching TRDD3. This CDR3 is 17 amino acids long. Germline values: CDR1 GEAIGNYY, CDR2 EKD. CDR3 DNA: TGTGCCTGTGACATACTGGGGGATACGCCTTTGACCGCACAACTCTTCTTT. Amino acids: CACDILGDTPLTAQLFF.

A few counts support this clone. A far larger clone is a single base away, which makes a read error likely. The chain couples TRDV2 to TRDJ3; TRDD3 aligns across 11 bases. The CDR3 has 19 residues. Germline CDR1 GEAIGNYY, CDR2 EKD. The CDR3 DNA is TGTGCCCGTGACACCGTTTTACTGGGGGATATTTGGGACACCCGACAGATGTTTTTC. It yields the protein CARDTVLLGDIWDTRQMFF.

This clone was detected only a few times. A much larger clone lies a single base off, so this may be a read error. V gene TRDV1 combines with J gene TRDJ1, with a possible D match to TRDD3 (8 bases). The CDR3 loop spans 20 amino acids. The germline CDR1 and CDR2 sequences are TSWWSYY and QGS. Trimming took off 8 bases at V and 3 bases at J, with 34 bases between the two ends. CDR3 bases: TGTGCTCTTCGCGGCCTTCCTTTCCCTACTGGGGGGTGGTACCCCGATAAACTCATCTTT. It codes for CALRGLPFPTGGWYPDKLIF.

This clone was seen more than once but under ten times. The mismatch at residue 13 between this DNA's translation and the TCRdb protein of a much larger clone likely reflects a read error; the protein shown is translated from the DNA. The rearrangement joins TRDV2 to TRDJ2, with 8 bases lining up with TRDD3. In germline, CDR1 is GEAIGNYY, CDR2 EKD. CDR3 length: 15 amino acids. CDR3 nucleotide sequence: TGTGCCTGTGATCCCGTCTGGGGGAGCCCAGCACAACCCTTCTTT. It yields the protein CACDPVWGSPAQPFF.

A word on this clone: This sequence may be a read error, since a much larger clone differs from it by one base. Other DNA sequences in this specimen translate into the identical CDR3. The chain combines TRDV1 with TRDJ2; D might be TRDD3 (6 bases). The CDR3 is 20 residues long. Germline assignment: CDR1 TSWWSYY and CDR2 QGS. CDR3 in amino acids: CALGDPFGRTGPALTAQLFF. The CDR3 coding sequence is TGTGCTCTTGGGGACCCTTTTGGTCGTACTGGGCCAGCTTTGACGGCACAACTCTTCTTT.

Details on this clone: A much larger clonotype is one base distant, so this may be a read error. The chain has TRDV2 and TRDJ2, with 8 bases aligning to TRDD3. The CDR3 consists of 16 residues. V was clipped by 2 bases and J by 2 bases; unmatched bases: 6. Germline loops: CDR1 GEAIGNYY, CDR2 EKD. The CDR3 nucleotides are TGTGCCTGTGACATACTGAGGGATACGTTGACAGCACAACTCTTCTTT. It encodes CACDILRDTLTAQLFF.

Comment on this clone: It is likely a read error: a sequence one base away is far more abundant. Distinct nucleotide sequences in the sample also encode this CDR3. Written as DNA, the CDR3 is TGTGCCTGTGACAAAGTATTGGGGGATACCTGGGACACCCGACAGATGTTTTTC. Its translation: CACDKVLGDTWDTRQMFF. V gene TRDV2 combines with J gene TRDJ3; 9 bases map to TRDD3. The CDR3 is 18 amino acids. CDR1 is GEAIGNYY and CDR2 is EKD in the germline V gene. J was trimmed by 2 bases and V by 2 bases; bases with no gene match: 6.

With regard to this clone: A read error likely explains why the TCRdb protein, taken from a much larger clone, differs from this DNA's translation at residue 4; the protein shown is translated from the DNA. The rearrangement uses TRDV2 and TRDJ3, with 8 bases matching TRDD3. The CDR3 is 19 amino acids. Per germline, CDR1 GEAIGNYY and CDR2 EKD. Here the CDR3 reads CACGTWGNGETWDTRQMFF. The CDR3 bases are TGTGCCTGTGGCACCTGGGGGAATGGGGAGACCTGGGACACCCGACAGATGTTTTTC.

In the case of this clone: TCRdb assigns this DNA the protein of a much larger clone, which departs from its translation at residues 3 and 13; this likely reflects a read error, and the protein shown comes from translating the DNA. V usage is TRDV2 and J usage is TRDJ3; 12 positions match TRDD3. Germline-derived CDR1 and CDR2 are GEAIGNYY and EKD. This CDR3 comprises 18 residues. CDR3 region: CASDSTGGYSWDARQMFF. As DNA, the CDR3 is TGTGCCAGTGACAGTACTGGGGGATACTCCTGGGACGCCCGACAGATGTTTTTC.

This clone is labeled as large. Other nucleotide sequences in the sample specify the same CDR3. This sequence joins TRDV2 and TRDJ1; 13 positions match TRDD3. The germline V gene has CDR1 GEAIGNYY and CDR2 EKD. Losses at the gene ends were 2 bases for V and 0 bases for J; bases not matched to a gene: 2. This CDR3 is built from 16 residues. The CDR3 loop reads CACDILGDTYTDKLIF. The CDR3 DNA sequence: TGTGCCTGTGACATACTGGGGGATACGTACACCGATAAACTCATCTTT.